This T cell receptor (beta chain) was recorded in a study of T cell responses to AZD1222 COVID-19 vaccine. Findings and limits, study-wide: The donor group comprised mostly white British people and more females; the analysis possibly underestimated clonal diversity. Rises in breadth and depth of Spike-specific TCRs came after two AZD1222 doses.

TCRdb's table, derived via immunoSEQ multiplex PCR, lists solely in-frame clones and lacks some. Here the sample spans some 180,000 clones, about 90% being singletons. V lost 6 bases to trimming and J lost 0 bases, with 27 bases between them. The CDR3 contains 20 residues. CDR1 SNHLY and CDR2 FYNNEI come from the germline V gene. Notes on this clone: Its antigen remains unknown.

The specimen comprised peripheral blood, sampled 28 days after the second AZD1222 dose. This sequence joins TRBV2 and TRBJ1-3, with D perhaps matching TRBD1 (5 bases). This clonotype was obtained from an adult who received the AZD1222 COVID-19 vaccine. CDR3 DNA: TGTGCCAGCAGAAAGACTGGGACTGTCGAACCAACCTACTCTGGAAACACCATATATTTT. Translation: CASRKTGTVEPTYSGNTIYF.